Sequencing of this TCR beta chain was carried out in a study of CD8 T cells in ankylosing spondylitis. The study, taken as a whole, reports: It appeared that ankylosing spondylitis blood was characterized by a TCR beta motif of several highly homologous variants.

TCRdb called the 5' RACE reads again in MiXCR, with one record for every CDR3 protein. Of around 390,000 distinct CDR3 sequences listed, approximately 20% are singletons. This clonotype occurred a few times. Its antigen is not identified. CDR1 is SGHRS and CDR2 is YFSETQ in the germline V gene. Trimming pared 7 bases from V and 1 base from J, leaving 12 bases between. The CDR3 covers 13 residues. Material for sequencing was blood, either unsorted or a sorted T cell fraction (not recorded which). V usage is TRBV5-1 and J usage is TRBJ2-7; D possibly corresponds to TRBD1 (5 bases). The source is a male donor with ankylosing spondylitis. CDR3 residues: CASAPQASYEQYF. The CDR3, as DNA: TGCGCCAGCGCCCCACAGGCATCCTACGAGCAGTACTTC.